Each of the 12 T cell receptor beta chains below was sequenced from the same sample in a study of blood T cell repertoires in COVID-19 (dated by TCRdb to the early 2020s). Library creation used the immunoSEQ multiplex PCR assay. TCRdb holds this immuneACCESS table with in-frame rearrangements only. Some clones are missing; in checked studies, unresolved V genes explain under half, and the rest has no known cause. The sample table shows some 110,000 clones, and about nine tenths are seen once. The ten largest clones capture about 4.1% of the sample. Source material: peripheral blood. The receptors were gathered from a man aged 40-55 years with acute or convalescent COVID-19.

CDR3 in DNA: TGTGCCAGCAATCCAACGACAGGGTCTGGTGAAAAACTGTTTTTT. The encoded protein is CASNPTTGSGEKLFF. This chain uses TRBV2 with TRBJ1-4, with 7 bases matching TRBD1. Germline V CDR1 and CDR2: SNHLY, FYNNEI. CDR3 length: 15 amino acids. With V trimmed by 7 bases and J by 7 bases, 12 bases remained unmatched.

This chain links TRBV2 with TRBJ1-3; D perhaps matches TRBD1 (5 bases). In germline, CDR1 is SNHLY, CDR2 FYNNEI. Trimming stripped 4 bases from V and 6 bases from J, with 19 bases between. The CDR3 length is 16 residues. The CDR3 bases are TGTGCCAGCAGTGGAGTCTTGGGGGGACTCCTAAACACCATATATTTT. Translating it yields CASSGVLGGLLNTIYF.

The chain's CDR3 is CASSLVRGQNTEAFF. The DNA for the CDR3 is TGTGCCAGCAGCTTAGTAAGGGGGCAGAACACTGAAGCTTTCTTT. V gene TRBV11-2 combines with J gene TRBJ1-1; 7 bases align to TRBD1. CDR1 SGHAT and CDR2 FQNNGV come from the germline V gene. Losses at the gene ends were 1 base for V and 1 base for J; bases not matched to a gene: 3. The CDR3 consists of 15 residues.

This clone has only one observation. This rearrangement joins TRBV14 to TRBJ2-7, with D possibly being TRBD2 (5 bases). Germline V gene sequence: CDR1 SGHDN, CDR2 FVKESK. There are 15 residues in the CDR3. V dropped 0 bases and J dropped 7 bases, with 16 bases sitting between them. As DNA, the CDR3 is TGTGCCAGCAGCCAAGAAGAGGGTTTATACGAGGAGCAGTACTTC. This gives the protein CASSQEEGLYEEQYF.

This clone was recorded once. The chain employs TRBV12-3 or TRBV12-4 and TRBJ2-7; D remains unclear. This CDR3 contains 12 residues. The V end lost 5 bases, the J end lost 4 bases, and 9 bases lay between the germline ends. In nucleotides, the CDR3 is TGTGCCAGCAGTCCGACACCTTACGAGCAGTACTTC. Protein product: CASSPTPYEQYF.

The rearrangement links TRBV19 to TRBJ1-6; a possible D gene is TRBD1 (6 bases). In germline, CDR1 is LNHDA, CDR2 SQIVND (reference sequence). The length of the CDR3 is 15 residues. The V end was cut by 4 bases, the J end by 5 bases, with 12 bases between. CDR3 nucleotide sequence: TGTGCCAGTAGTAGGTCAGGGGCTGATAATTCACCCCTCCACTTT. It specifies CASSRSGADNSPLHF.

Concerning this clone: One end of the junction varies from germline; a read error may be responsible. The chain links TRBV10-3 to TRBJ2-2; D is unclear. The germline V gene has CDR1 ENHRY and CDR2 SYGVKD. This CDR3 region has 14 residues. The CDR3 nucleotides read TGTGCCATCAGTGAGATTGTGAACTCCGGGGAGCTGTTTTTT. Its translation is CAISEIVNSGELFF.

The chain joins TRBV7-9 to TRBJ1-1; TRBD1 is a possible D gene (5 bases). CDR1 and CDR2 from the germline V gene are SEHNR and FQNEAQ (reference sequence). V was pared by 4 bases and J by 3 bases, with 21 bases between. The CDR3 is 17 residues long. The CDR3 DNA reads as TGTGCCAGCAGCTCCCGGGACGGTGGGAGGGGTGACACTGAAGCTTTCTTT. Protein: CASSSRDGGRGDTEAFF.

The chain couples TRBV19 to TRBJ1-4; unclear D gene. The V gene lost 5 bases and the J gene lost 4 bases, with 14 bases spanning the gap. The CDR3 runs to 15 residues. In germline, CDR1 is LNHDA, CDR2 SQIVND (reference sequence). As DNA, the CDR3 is TGTGCCAGTAGTCGTAGCCAGATCCTTAATGAAAAACTGTTTTTT. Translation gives CASSRSQILNEKLFF.

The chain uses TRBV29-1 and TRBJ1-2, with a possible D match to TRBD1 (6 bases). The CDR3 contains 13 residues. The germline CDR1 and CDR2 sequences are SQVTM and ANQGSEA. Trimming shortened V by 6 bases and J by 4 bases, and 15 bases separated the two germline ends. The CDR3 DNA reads TGCAGCGTCGAACCCGGCAGGGGCTATGGCTACACCTTC. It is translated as CSVEPGRGYGYTF.

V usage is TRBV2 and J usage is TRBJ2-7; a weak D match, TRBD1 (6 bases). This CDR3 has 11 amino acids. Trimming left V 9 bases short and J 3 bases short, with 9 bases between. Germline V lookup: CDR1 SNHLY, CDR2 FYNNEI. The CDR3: CASRTDYEQYF. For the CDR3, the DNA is TGTGCCAGTCGGACAGACTACGAGCAGTACTTC.

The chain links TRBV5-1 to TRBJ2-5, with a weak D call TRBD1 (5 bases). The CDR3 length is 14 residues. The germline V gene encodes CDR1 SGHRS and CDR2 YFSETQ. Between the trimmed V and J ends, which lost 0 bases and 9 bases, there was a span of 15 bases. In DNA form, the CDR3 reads TGCGCCAGCAGCTTGGACACCTCGGCAGGGCCCCAGTACTTC. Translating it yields CASSLDTSAGPQYF. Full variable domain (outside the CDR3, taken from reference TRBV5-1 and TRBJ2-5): KAGVTQTPRYLIKTRGQQVTLSCSPISGHRSVSWYQQTPGQGLQFLFEYFSETQRNKGNFPGRFSGRQFSNSRSEMNVSTLELGDSALYLCASSLDTSAGPQYFGPGTRLLVL.